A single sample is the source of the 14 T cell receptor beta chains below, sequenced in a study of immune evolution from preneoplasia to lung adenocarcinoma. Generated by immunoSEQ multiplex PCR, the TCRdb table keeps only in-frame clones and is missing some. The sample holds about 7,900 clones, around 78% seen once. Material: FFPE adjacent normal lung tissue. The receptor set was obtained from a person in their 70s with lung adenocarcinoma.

The CDR3 region is CASSTGTGREKLFF. CDR3 nucleotides: TGCGCCAGCAGCACCGGGACAGGTCGTGAAAAACTGTTTTTT. The chain employs TRBV4-1 and TRBJ1-4, with 8 bases that match TRBD1. Germline CDR1 and CDR2: MGHRA and YSYEKL. The CDR3 totals 14 residues. The trim removed 5 bases at V and 7 bases at J, leaving 6 bases unmatched.

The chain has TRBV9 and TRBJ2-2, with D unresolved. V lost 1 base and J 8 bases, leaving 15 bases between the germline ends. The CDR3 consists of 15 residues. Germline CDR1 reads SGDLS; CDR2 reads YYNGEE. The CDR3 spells CASSVRESGTGELFF. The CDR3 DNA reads TGTGCCAGCAGCGTAAGGGAATCAGGAACGGGGGAGCTGTTTTTT.

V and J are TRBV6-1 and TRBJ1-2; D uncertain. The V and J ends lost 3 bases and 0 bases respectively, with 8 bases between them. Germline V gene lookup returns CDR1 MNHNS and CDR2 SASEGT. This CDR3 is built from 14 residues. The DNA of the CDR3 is TGTGCCAGCAGTGAGGGTATAACTAACTATGGCTACACCTTC. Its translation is CASSEGITNYGYTF.

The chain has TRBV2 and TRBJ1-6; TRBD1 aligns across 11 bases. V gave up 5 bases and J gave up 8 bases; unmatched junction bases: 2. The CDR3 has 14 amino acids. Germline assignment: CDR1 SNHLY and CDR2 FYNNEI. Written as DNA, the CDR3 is TGTGCCAGCAGTCGGGACAGGGGGTATTCACCCCTCCACTTT. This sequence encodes CASSRDRGYSPLHF.

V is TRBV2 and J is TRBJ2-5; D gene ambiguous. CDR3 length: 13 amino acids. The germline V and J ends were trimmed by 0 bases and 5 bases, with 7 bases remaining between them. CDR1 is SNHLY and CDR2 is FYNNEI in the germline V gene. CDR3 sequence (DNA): TGTGCCAGCAGTGAAGCGCGTCCGGAGACCCAGTACTTC. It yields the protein CASSEARPETQYF.

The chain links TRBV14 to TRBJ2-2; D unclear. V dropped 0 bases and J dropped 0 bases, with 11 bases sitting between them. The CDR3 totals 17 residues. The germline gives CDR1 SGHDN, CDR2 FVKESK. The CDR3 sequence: CASSQDRYSSNTGELFF. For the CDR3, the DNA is TGTGCCAGCAGCCAAGATCGGTACAGTTCGAACACCGGGGAGCTGTTTTTT.

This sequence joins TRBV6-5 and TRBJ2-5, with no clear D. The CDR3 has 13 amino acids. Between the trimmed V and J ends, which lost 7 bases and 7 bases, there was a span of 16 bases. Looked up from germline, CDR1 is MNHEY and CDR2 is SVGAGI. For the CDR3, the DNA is TGTGCCAGCACCCTTCTGGAGTCGGGGACCCAGTACTTC. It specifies CASTLLESGTQYF.

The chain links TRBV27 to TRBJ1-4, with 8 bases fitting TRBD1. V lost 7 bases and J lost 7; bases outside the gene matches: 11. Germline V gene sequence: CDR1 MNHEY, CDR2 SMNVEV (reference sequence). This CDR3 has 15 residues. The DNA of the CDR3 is TGTGCCAGCAACCGAGCAGGGGGCTTTGGTGAAAAACTGTTTTTT. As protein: CASNRAGGFGEKLFF.

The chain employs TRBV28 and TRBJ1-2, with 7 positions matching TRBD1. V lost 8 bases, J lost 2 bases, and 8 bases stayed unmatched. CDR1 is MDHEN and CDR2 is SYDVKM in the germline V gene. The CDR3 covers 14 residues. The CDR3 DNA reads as TGTGCCAGCCGCCCGGCAGGGGGAAACTATGGCTACACCTTC. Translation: CASRPAGGNYGYTF.

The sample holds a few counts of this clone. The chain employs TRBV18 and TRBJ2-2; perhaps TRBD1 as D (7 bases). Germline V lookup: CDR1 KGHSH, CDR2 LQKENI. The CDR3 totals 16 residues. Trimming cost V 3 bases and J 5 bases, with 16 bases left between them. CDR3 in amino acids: CASSPVEGARTGELFF. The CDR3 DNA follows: TGTGCCAGCTCACCGGTGGAGGGGGCGCGGACCGGGGAGCTGTTTTTT.

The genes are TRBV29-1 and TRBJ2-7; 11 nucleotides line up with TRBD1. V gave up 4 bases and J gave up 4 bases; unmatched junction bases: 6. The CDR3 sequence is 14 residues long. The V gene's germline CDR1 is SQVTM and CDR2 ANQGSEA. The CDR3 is CSVVYRDRGYEQYF. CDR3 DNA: TGCAGCGTTGTGTACCGGGACAGGGGGTACGAGCAGTACTTC.

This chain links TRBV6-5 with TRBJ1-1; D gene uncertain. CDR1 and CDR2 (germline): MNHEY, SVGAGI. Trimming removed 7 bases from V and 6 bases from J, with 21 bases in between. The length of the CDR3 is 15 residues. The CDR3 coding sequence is TGTGCCAGCATTCGGGAGTATCGAGCGGGAGCTGAAGCTTTCTTT. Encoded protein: CASIREYRAGAEAFF.

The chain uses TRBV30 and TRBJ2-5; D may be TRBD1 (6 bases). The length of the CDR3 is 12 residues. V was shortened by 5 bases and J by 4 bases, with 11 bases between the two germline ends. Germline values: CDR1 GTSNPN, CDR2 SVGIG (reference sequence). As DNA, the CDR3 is TGTGCCTGGTCGACAGGCCGAGAGACCCAGTACTTC. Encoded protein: CAWSTGRETQYF.

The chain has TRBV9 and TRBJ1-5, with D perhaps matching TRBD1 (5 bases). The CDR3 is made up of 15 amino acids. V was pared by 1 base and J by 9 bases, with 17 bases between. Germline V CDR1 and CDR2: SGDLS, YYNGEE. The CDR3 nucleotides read TGTGCCAGCAGCGTACTTGGTGGGGACTCCCGGCCCCAGCATTTT. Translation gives CASSVLGGDSRPQHF.